This is a list of T cell receptor beta chains from one sample in a study of T cells in Graves' hyperthyroidism and ophthalmopathy. Each CDR3 protein gets one entry after TCRdb re-called the multiplex PCR reads with MiXCR. The sample records 300,000 to 400,000 distinct CDR3 sequences, more than 11% being singletons. The material sequenced was blood. These receptors originate from a woman between 25 and 40 years old with Graves' hyperthyroidism. CDR3s include the opening cysteine and the closing phenylalanine or tryptophan. The D gene is left open where the match is weak. Where a row states a size, it is once, few, many or the class of an expanded clone; other rows omit it.

clone size	D gene	V gene	J gene	CDR3 DNA	CDR3 protein
many	TRBD1	TRBV7-9	TRBJ2-3	TGTGCCAGCAGCTTAAGACAGGGGGCCGACCCTCCTAGCACAGATACGCAGTATTTT	CASSLRQGADPPSTDTQYF
many	TRBD1	TRBV6-1	TRBJ1-5	TGTGCCATAAAATGGACAGGCTATAGCAATCAGCCCCAGCATTTT	CAIKWTGYSNQPQHF
.	TRBD2	TRBV28	TRBJ2-4	TGTGCCAGCAGTTTAGCGGGGGATGGGGCCAAAAACATTCAGTACTTC	CASSLAGDGAKNIQYF
.	TRBD2	TRBV28	TRBJ2-1	TGTGCCAGCAGAGAGTTCAGCGGGACTTACAATGAGCAGTTCTTC	CASREFSGTYNEQFF
many	.	TRBV24-1	TRBJ2-2	TGTGCCACCAAGGGCAGGGACACCGGGGAGCTGTTTTTT	CATKGRDTGELFF
many	.	TRBV7-2	TRBJ2-7	TGTGCCAGCGGGCTCGGCCGAATGGTGGAGCAGTACTTC	CASGLGRMVEQYF
many	.	TRBV28	TRBJ2-7	TGTGCCAGCAGCTACCCACGGGGGATGGGGGGAGACGAGCAGTACTTC	CASSYPRGMGGDEQYF
.	.	TRBV5-6	TRBJ1-2	TGTGCCAGCAGTAAGGGGCCGGGGGGCTACACCTTC	CASSKGPGGYTF
many	TRBD2	TRBV27	TRBJ2-7	TGTGCCAGCAGTTTATATCCAGCAGGGGCTAGCGGGATTTCCTACGAGCAGTACTTC	CASSLYPAGASGISYEQYF
few	TRBD2	TRBV19	TRBJ2-1	TGTGCCAGTAGTCGGGTAGCGGGAGGAAGTTCCTACAATGAGCAGTTCTTC	CASSRVAGGSSYNEQFF
.	TRBD2	TRBV7-2	TRBJ2-1	TGTGCCAGCAGCTCCGGGACTACTTCCTACAATGAGCAGTTCTTC	CASSSGTTSYNEQFF
few	TRBD1	TRBV29-1	TRBJ2-7	TGCAGCGTTTTGAGGACAGGCTACGAGCAGTACTTC	CSVLRTGYEQYF
.	.	TRBV27	TRBJ1-5	TGTGCCAGCAAACTGGAGCCCTACAGTGATCAGCCCCAGCATTTT	CASKLEPYSDQPQHF
many	TRBD1	TRBV11-3	TRBJ2-1	TGTGCCAGCAGCTTGCAACCGGACAGGATGGGGCCCTGGGAGCAGTTCTTC	CASSLQPDRMGPWEQFF
many	.	TRBV19	TRBJ1-1	TGTGCCAGTAGTGAAGTCTACCTCGGAAACACTGAAGCTTTCTTT	CASSEVYLGNTEAFF
many	.	TRBV20-1	TRBJ2-5	TGCAGTGCTAGGACAGAGACCCAGTACTTC	CSARTETQYF
.	.	TRBV10-3	TRBJ2-5	TGTGCCATCAGTGACGTGGGGCGGGCCGTAGAGACCCAGTACTTC	CAISDVGRAVETQYF
few	.	TRBV7-2	TRBJ2-2	TGTGCCAGCAGCTCCCTTAGAAACGGGGAGCTGTTTTTT	CASSSLRNGELFF
many	TRBD1	TRBV6-1	TRBJ2-1	TGTGCCAGCAGCTGGGGACAGAACAATGAGCAGTTCTTC	CASSWGQNNEQFF
few	.	TRBV20-1	TRBJ1-5	TGCAGTGCTGGACTATCAAATAGCAATCAGCCCCAGCATTTT	CSAGLSNSNQPQHF
few	.	TRBV20-1	TRBJ1-1	TGCAGTGCCATAGGATGGAACACTGAAGCTTTCTTT	CSAIGWNTEAFF
.	.	TRBV10-1	TRBJ2-1	TGCGCCAGCAGTGAGTCTGGATATGAGCAGTTCTTC	CASSESGYEQFF
.	TRBD1	TRBV10-3	TRBJ1-5	TGTGCCATCAGTGACCAGGGGGATCAGCCCCAGCATTTT	CAISDQGDQPQHF
many	TRBD2	TRBV7-2	TRBJ2-1	TGTGCCAGCAGCATCCTCAGCGGGATGAACTACAATGAGCAGTTCTTC	CASSILSGMNYNEQFF
.	.	TRBV6-2/TRBV6-3	TRBJ2-1	TGTGCCAGCAGTTATAGGGTGGGGACACCGTCTTACAATGAGCAGTTCTTC	CASSYRVGTPSYNEQFF
many	.	TRBV6-5	TRBJ2-5	TGTGCCAGCAGTTACATAGAGACCCAGTACTTC	CASSYIETQYF
many	TRBD2	TRBV7-2	TRBJ2-5	TGTGCCAGCAGCTTGTCCGCGGGAGTGGAGACCCAGTACTTC	CASSLSAGVETQYF
many	.	TRBV12-3/TRBV12-4	TRBJ1-5	TGTGCCAGCAGTGGGACGGTTATGAGTCAGCCCCAGCATTTT	CASSGTVMSQPQHF
.	.	TRBV30	TRBJ1-6	TGTGCCTGGAGTGTAACAGATAATTCACCCCTCCACTTT	CAWSVTDNSPLHF
.	TRBD2	TRBV28	TRBJ2-3	TGTGCCAGCGGCCTTCATAGCGGGAATTGGAATACGCAGTATTTT	CASGLHSGNWNTQYF
few	.	TRBV20-1	TRBJ2-1	TGCAGTGCTTCTGACCACTACAATGAGCAGTTCTTC	CSASDHYNEQFF
many	.	TRBV15	TRBJ1-2	TGTGCCACCAGCAGAGATCGGGCTAACTATGGCTACACCTTC	CATSRDRANYGYTF
.	.	TRBV3-1	TRBJ1-5	TGTGCCAGCAGCCAGGCCAGGGGTGGGAATCAGCCCCAGCATTTT	CASSQARGGNQPQHF
many	.	TRBV28	TRBJ2-7	TGTGCCAGCTGGGGCAGTTCCTCCTACGAGCAGTACTTC	CASWGSSSYEQYF
.	.	TRBV30	TRBJ2-3	TGTGCCTCCCCGAGGGGCACAGATACGCAGTATTTT	CASPRGTDTQYF
many	.	TRBV6-1	TRBJ2-5	TGTGCCAGTTGTAATGGAGAGACCCAGTACTTC	CASCNGETQYF
many	.	TRBV27	TRBJ2-7	TGTGCCAGCAGTGCCCTCCACGAGCAGTACTTC	CASSALHEQYF
few	.	TRBV15	TRBJ2-1	TGTGCCACCAGCAGCCTAGGAGGGGGTCGAGACGGCGATGAGCAGTTCTTC	CATSSLGGGRDGDEQFF
few	TRBD2	TRBV5-4	TRBJ2-7	TGTGCCAGCAGCTTTAGCGGGACCCTCTACGAGCAGTACTTC	CASSFSGTLYEQYF
many	TRBD2	TRBV11-2	TRBJ2-3	TGTGCCAGCAGCTTATCCAGCGGGATGGGAGCAGATACGCAGTATTTT	CASSLSSGMGADTQYF
.	.	TRBV20-1	TRBJ2-3	TGCAGTGCCAGACTAGGAATTCGCACAGATACGCAGTATTTT	CSARLGIRTDTQYF
many	.	TRBV28	TRBJ1-5	TGTGCCAGCAGTTTTGAGGAGGTTCGTCAGCCCCAGCATTTT	CASSFEEVRQPQHF
.	.	TRBV6-2/TRBV6-3	TRBJ1-5	TGTGCCAGCAGCCGGTGGGTAAATCAGCCCCAGCATTTT	CASSRWVNQPQHF
few	TRBD2	TRBV20-1	TRBJ2-3	TGCAGTGCTAGACGGGCTAGCGGGAGCACAGATACGCAGTATTTT	CSARRASGSTDTQYF
.	TRBD1	TRBV7-2	TRBJ1-2	TGTGCCAGCAGCCAAGGACAGGGCTATGGCTACACCTTC	CASSQGQGYGYTF
.	.	TRBV5-4	TRBJ2-7	TGTGCCAGCAGCCTACAGCATGGGGTGCGCGAGCAGTACTTC	CASSLQHGVREQYF
few	TRBD2	TRBV4-3	TRBJ2-1	TGCGCCAGCAGCCACTTAGCGGGAGGGGATGAGCAGTTCTTC	CASSHLAGGDEQFF
.	.	TRBV20-1	TRBJ1-1	TGCAGTGCTATATCCGACAGTGGACCCCAGGGCACTGAAGCTTTCTTT	CSAISDSGPQGTEAFF
many	TRBD1	TRBV10-3	TRBJ2-7	TGTGCCATCTTCCGGGACAGCGCCTACGAGCAGTACTTC	CAIFRDSAYEQYF
many	.	TRBV14	TRBJ2-1	TGTGCCAGCAGCCAAATGAGGGCCCTGACCTACAATGAGCAGTTCTTC	CASSQMRALTYNEQFF